The rows below give T cell receptor beta chains drawn from one sample of a study of response to subunit inactivated influenza vaccine. TCRdb analysed the RT-PCR reads with MiXCR anew, one entry per CDR3 protein. The data contain 650,000 to 700,000 distinct CDR3 sequences, around 14% of them singletons. The sample in question was PBMCs from blood, obtained about 12 days after vaccination. The receptors were sampled from a man aged 45-65 years who received an inactivated influenza vaccine. The CDR3 runs from the conserved cysteine through the conserved F or W. Fields, in order: J gene, clone size, V gene, D gene, CDR3 DNA, CDR3 protein. D genes are given only for firm matches. Only part of the rows carry a size: once, few, many, or a class if the clone is expanded.

j_gene: TRBJ2-3
abundance: .
v_gene: TRBV7-2
d_gene: TRBD1
CDR3nt: TGTGCCAGCAGCTTAAGGGGGCAAAACACAGATACGCAGTATTTT
CDR3aa: CASSLRGQNTDTQYF

j_gene: TRBJ2-2
abundance: few
v_gene: TRBV6-5
d_gene: .
CDR3nt: TGTGCCAGCAGTTACTCGTCCTTTGGGGTCGGGGAGCTGTTTTTT
CDR3aa: CASSYSSFGVGELFF

j_gene: TRBJ2-7
abundance: .
v_gene: TRBV20-1
d_gene: TRBD1
CDR3nt: TGCAGTGCATCCGGGACAGCGGACTCCTACGAGCAGTACTTC
CDR3aa: CSASGTADSYEQYF

j_gene: TRBJ1-2
abundance: .
v_gene: TRBV9
d_gene: .
CDR3nt: TGTGCCAGCAGCGCCCGGGACAATAACCATGGCTACACCTTC
CDR3aa: CASSARDNNHGYTF

j_gene: TRBJ1-1
abundance: .
v_gene: TRBV12-3/TRBV12-4
d_gene: TRBD1
CDR3nt: TGTGCCAGCAGTCAAGCTAGGGGGCGCGGAAACACTGAAGCTTTCTTT
CDR3aa: CASSQARGRGNTEAFF

j_gene: TRBJ1-2
abundance: .
v_gene: TRBV28
d_gene: .
CDR3nt: TGTGCCAGCAGTGCGTCCCACAACTATGGCTACACCTTC
CDR3aa: CASSASHNYGYTF

j_gene: TRBJ2-2
abundance: many
v_gene: TRBV4-2
d_gene: .
CDR3nt: TGTGCCAGCAGCCAAGTTTTTCCGAACACCGGGGAGCTGTTTTTT
CDR3aa: CASSQVFPNTGELFF

j_gene: TRBJ2-2
abundance: .
v_gene: TRBV6-1
d_gene: TRBD2
CDR3nt: TGTGCCAGCAGAATAGCGGGTAGCGCGAACACCGGGGAGCTGTTTTTT
CDR3aa: CASRIAGSANTGELFF

j_gene: TRBJ2-2
abundance: few
v_gene: TRBV3-1
d_gene: .
CDR3nt: TGTGCCAGCAGCCCCTCCGGGAGAACCGGGGAGCTGTTTTTT
CDR3aa: CASSPSGRTGELFF

j_gene: TRBJ2-7
abundance: few
v_gene: TRBV29-1
d_gene: TRBD2
CDR3nt: TGCAGCGTCGTTAGCGGGAGAGGCGAGCAGTACTTC
CDR3aa: CSVVSGRGEQYF

j_gene: TRBJ1-1
abundance: few
v_gene: TRBV30
d_gene: .
CDR3nt: TGTGCCTGGAACGATCATCAGGGGAACACTGAAGCTTTCTTT
CDR3aa: CAWNDHQGNTEAFF

j_gene: TRBJ1-5
abundance: .
v_gene: TRBV12-3/TRBV12-4
d_gene: .
CDR3nt: TGTGCCAGCAGGGAGGGGGGGGGTCAGCCCCAGCATTTT
CDR3aa: CASREGGGQPQHF

j_gene: TRBJ2-7
abundance: .
v_gene: TRBV20-1
d_gene: TRBD1
CDR3nt: TGCAGTGCTGGACAGGGCGACGAGCAGTACTTC
CDR3aa: CSAGQGDEQYF

j_gene: TRBJ2-1
abundance: .
v_gene: TRBV7-2
d_gene: .
CDR3nt: TGTGCCAGCAGCTTAGCTCTCCGTCGAGTATCCTACAATGAGCAGTTCTTC
CDR3aa: CASSLALRRVSYNEQFF

j_gene: TRBJ1-2
abundance: few
v_gene: TRBV7-2
d_gene: .
CDR3nt: TGTGCCAGCAGCAACAATGGCTACACCTTC
CDR3aa: CASSNNGYTF

j_gene: TRBJ2-3
abundance: .
v_gene: TRBV21-1
d_gene: .
CDR3nt: TGTGCCAGCAGCAACGGTCTAGCGGGAGAAAGAGATACGCAGTATTTT
CDR3aa: CASSNGLAGERDTQYF

j_gene: TRBJ1-1
abundance: .
v_gene: TRBV10-2
d_gene: .
CDR3nt: TGCGCCAGCAGTGGGCGGCAGCAAGCCATGAACACTGAAGCTTTCTTT
CDR3aa: CASSGRQQAMNTEAFF

j_gene: TRBJ2-1
abundance: few
v_gene: TRBV15
d_gene: .
CDR3nt: TGTGCCACCAGCAGAGCGGGCCAGGGGATTCTAAATGAGCAGTTCTTC
CDR3aa: CATSRAGQGILNEQFF

j_gene: TRBJ1-1
abundance: few
v_gene: TRBV7-9
d_gene: .
CDR3nt: TGTGCCAGCAGCTTAGCGCTAACTGATGGGCAGGGGGCTTTCTTT
CDR3aa: CASSLALTDGQGAFF

j_gene: TRBJ2-4
abundance: .
v_gene: TRBV4-2
d_gene: TRBD1
CDR3nt: TGTGCCAGCAGCCCGACAGGGTGGGGAAACATTCAGTACTTC
CDR3aa: CASSPTGWGNIQYF

j_gene: TRBJ2-3
abundance: .
v_gene: TRBV11-2
d_gene: .
CDR3nt: TGTGCCAGCAGTTTCCGGCAATTACGAGGAGATACGCAGTATTTT
CDR3aa: CASSFRQLRGDTQYF

j_gene: TRBJ2-7
abundance: few
v_gene: TRBV14
d_gene: .
CDR3nt: TGTGCCAGCAGCCAAGCGTTATTCTACGAGCAGTACTTC
CDR3aa: CASSQALFYEQYF

j_gene: TRBJ2-1
abundance: .
v_gene: TRBV11-2
d_gene: .
CDR3nt: TGTGCCAGCAGCTTATCCTCCGGGACCAAGCAGTTCTTC
CDR3aa: CASSLSSGTKQFF

j_gene: TRBJ2-4
abundance: many
v_gene: TRBV2
d_gene: TRBD2
CDR3nt: TGTGCCAGCAGTGAAGCGCCTAGCGGGATGGGCAAAAACATTCAGTACTTC
CDR3aa: CASSEAPSGMGKNIQYF

j_gene: TRBJ2-7
abundance: .
v_gene: TRBV28
d_gene: .
CDR3nt: TGTGCCAGCACCCCGACCGGGACCTCCTCCTACGAGCAGTACTTC
CDR3aa: CASTPTGTSSYEQYF

j_gene: TRBJ2-7
abundance: .
v_gene: TRBV14
d_gene: TRBD1
CDR3nt: TGTGCCAGCAGCCGGGACAGGGTCAGGTCCGAGCAGTACTTC
CDR3aa: CASSRDRVRSEQYF

j_gene: TRBJ2-3
abundance: many
v_gene: TRBV3-1
d_gene: .
CDR3nt: TGTGCCAGCAGCCAGTACCTCTCCTTCACAGATACGCAGTATTTT
CDR3aa: CASSQYLSFTDTQYF

j_gene: TRBJ1-1
abundance: .
v_gene: TRBV7-2
d_gene: .
CDR3nt: TGTGCCAGCAGCCGAGGGTGGAACACTGAAGCTTTCTTT
CDR3aa: CASSRGWNTEAFF

j_gene: TRBJ1-4
abundance: .
v_gene: TRBV5-1
d_gene: .
CDR3nt: TGCGCCAGCAGCTCCAATGGGGCAGGGAATGAAAAACTGTTTTTT
CDR3aa: CASSSNGAGNEKLFF

j_gene: TRBJ1-3
abundance: .
v_gene: TRBV12-3/TRBV12-4
d_gene: .
CDR3nt: TGTGCCAGCAGTTCCCGTTTCACCTCTGGAAACACCATATATTTT
CDR3aa: CASSSRFTSGNTIYF

j_gene: TRBJ2-5
abundance: .
v_gene: TRBV7-2
d_gene: .
CDR3nt: TGTGCCAGCAGCTACCCCTCAAACCGAGAGACCCAGTACTTC
CDR3aa: CASSYPSNRETQYF

j_gene: TRBJ1-6
abundance: .
v_gene: TRBV28
d_gene: TRBD1
CDR3nt: TGTGCCAGCACCCTAGACAGGGGTGATTCACCCCTCCACTTT
CDR3aa: CASTLDRGDSPLHF

j_gene: TRBJ2-5
abundance: few
v_gene: TRBV20-1
d_gene: TRBD2
CDR3nt: TGCAGTGCTAGTGAGTTAGCGGGAGTTGATAAAAAAGAGACCCAGTACTTC
CDR3aa: CSASELAGVDKKETQYF

j_gene: TRBJ2-1
abundance: few
v_gene: TRBV10-3
d_gene: .
CDR3nt: TGTGCCATCAGGCCTAGCGACTCTAGCTCCTACAATGAGCAGTTCTTC
CDR3aa: CAIRPSDSSSYNEQFF

j_gene: TRBJ1-1
abundance: few
v_gene: TRBV11-1
d_gene: TRBD1
CDR3nt: TGTGCCAGCACCGCCTTGGACAGGCCTAATCCGATGAACACTGAAGCTTTCTTT
CDR3aa: CASTALDRPNPMNTEAFF

j_gene: TRBJ2-7
abundance: few
v_gene: TRBV6-6
d_gene: TRBD1
CDR3nt: TGTGCCAGCAACTCAGGGGGTTACCACGAGCAGTACTTC
CDR3aa: CASNSGGYHEQYF

j_gene: TRBJ2-2
abundance: .
v_gene: TRBV11-2
d_gene: TRBD1
CDR3nt: TGTGCCAGCAGCTTAGACCCCCCCGACAGGGCCGGGGAGCTGTTTTTT
CDR3aa: CASSLDPPDRAGELFF

j_gene: TRBJ2-1
abundance: .
v_gene: TRBV12-3/TRBV12-4
d_gene: TRBD1
CDR3nt: TGTGCCAGCAGATGGGGACAGGGGGGCTACAATGAGCAGTTCTTC
CDR3aa: CASRWGQGGYNEQFF

j_gene: TRBJ2-5
abundance: .
v_gene: TRBV7-8
d_gene: .
CDR3nt: TGTGCCAGCAGCTTAGCGCAGTTGACAGATTACCAAGAGACCCAGTACTTC
CDR3aa: CASSLAQLTDYQETQYF

j_gene: TRBJ2-5
abundance: many
v_gene: TRBV9
d_gene: TRBD2
CDR3nt: TGTGCCAGCAGCTCCCAAGCGGGAGGCCAGGAGACCCAGTACTTC
CDR3aa: CASSSQAGGQETQYF

j_gene: TRBJ2-1
abundance: many
v_gene: TRBV29-1
d_gene: .
CDR3nt: TGCAGCACCCTTTTAGCGGACCTCCCCTACAATGAGCAGTTCTTC
CDR3aa: CSTLLADLPYNEQFF

j_gene: TRBJ1-4
abundance: few
v_gene: TRBV4-2
d_gene: TRBD1
CDR3nt: TGTGCCAGCAGCCAAAACGTACAGGGGGAAGCTAATGAAAAACTGTTTTTT
CDR3aa: CASSQNVQGEANEKLFF

j_gene: TRBJ1-1
abundance: .
v_gene: TRBV29-1
d_gene: TRBD1
CDR3nt: TGCAGCGTTGCCCGGGACAGGGGCTTAGAAGCTTTCTTT
CDR3aa: CSVARDRGLEAFF

j_gene: TRBJ1-5
abundance: .
v_gene: TRBV6-2/TRBV6-3
d_gene: .
CDR3nt: TGTGCCAGCAGTCCCCTGAGGCAGGACAATCAGCCCCAGCATTTT
CDR3aa: CASSPLRQDNQPQHF

j_gene: TRBJ2-3
abundance: many
v_gene: TRBV5-1
d_gene: .
CDR3nt: TGCGCCAGCAGCTTGGGAAACAGGGCTAGCACAGATACGCAGTATTTT
CDR3aa: CASSLGNRASTDTQYF

j_gene: TRBJ2-3
abundance: .
v_gene: TRBV12-3/TRBV12-4
d_gene: .
CDR3nt: TGTGCCAGCAGGGTTTATGGGGGGACAGATACGCAGTATTTT
CDR3aa: CASRVYGGTDTQYF

j_gene: TRBJ2-2
abundance: .
v_gene: TRBV11-3
d_gene: TRBD2
CDR3nt: TGTGCCAGCAGCTTGGGACTAGTCGTCACCGGGGAGCTGTTTTTT
CDR3aa: CASSLGLVVTGELFF

j_gene: TRBJ1-1
abundance: .
v_gene: TRBV10-3
d_gene: .
CDR3nt: TGTGCCATCAGTGAGTGGGGTCCCCAGGGGAGATCCACTGAAGCTTTCTTT
CDR3aa: CAISEWGPQGRSTEAFF

j_gene: TRBJ1-2
abundance: .
v_gene: TRBV18
d_gene: .
CDR3nt: TGTGCCAGCTCACCATCGCTAATGAGGAGGGCCTCTAACTATGGCTACACCTTC
CDR3aa: CASSPSLMRRASNYGYTF

j_gene: TRBJ2-5
abundance: .
v_gene: TRBV7-6
d_gene: TRBD2
CDR3nt: TGTGCCAGCAGCTCAGGACTAGCGGGGGAGGGGGAGACCCAGTACTTC
CDR3aa: CASSSGLAGEGETQYF

j_gene: TRBJ1-1
abundance: .
v_gene: TRBV28
d_gene: .
CDR3nt: TGTGCCAGCCACGACCGGGGACTAAACACTGAAGCTTTCTTT
CDR3aa: CASHDRGLNTEAFF

j_gene: TRBJ2-1
abundance: .
v_gene: TRBV21-1
d_gene: .
CDR3nt: TGTGCCAGCAGCCAGGGCAGGGTGGGGAATGAGCAGTTCTTC
CDR3aa: CASSQGRVGNEQFF

j_gene: TRBJ1-5
abundance: .
v_gene: TRBV12-3/TRBV12-4
d_gene: .
CDR3nt: TGTGCCAGCAGCGATGAAGACCGAAAGGACCAGCCCCAGCATTTT
CDR3aa: CASSDEDRKDQPQHF

j_gene: TRBJ1-3
abundance: .
v_gene: TRBV7-6
d_gene: .
CDR3nt: TGTGCCAGCAGCAATCTTGGGGGAAACACCATATATTTT
CDR3aa: CASSNLGGNTIYF

j_gene: TRBJ2-5
abundance: few
v_gene: TRBV24-1
d_gene: .
CDR3nt: TGTGCCACCAGTGACAAGACGGGACCGGAGACCCAGTACTTC
CDR3aa: CATSDKTGPETQYF

j_gene: TRBJ1-1
abundance: many
v_gene: TRBV9
d_gene: .
CDR3nt: TGTGCCAGCAGCGTAAAGAGGGCTTTCTTT
CDR3aa: CASSVKRAFF

j_gene: TRBJ2-2
abundance: .
v_gene: TRBV5-1
d_gene: .
CDR3nt: TGCGCCAGCAGCTCCCCGGGGTTGAACGGGGAGCTGTTTTTT
CDR3aa: CASSSPGLNGELFF

j_gene: TRBJ2-2
abundance: few
v_gene: TRBV19
d_gene: .
CDR3nt: TGTGCCAGTAGTCCTTCACAGGGAAGCGGGGAGCTGTTTTTT
CDR3aa: CASSPSQGSGELFF

j_gene: TRBJ2-2
abundance: many
v_gene: TRBV7-9
d_gene: .
CDR3nt: TGTGCCAGCAGCTTGAAGCTGAACACCGGGGAGCTGTTTTTT
CDR3aa: CASSLKLNTGELFF